The 20 T cell receptor beta chains reported below all come from one sample, sequenced in a study of response to subunit inactivated influenza vaccine. MiXCR was run by TCRdb on the RT-PCR reads, yielding one entry per CDR3 protein. The table lists hundreds of thousands of distinct CDR3 sequences, 15% to 18% of them singletons. The source material was PBMCs from blood, sampled 11 to 12 days after vaccination. Receptors originate from a man over 45 who received an inactivated influenza vaccine.

The chain recombines TRBV9 with TRBJ1-2; TRBD1 might be the D (5 bases). Trimming removed 1 base from V and 2 bases from J, with 12 bases in between. The CDR3 sequence is 15 residues long. Germline V gene lookup returns CDR1 SGDLS and CDR2 YYNGEE. The CDR3 protein is CASSVSPGPNYGYTF. In DNA form, the CDR3 reads TGTGCCAGCAGCGTAAGTCCGGGGCCAAACTATGGCTACACCTTC.

The chain combines TRBV10-1 with TRBJ2-5; 9 bases fit TRBD1. The CDR3 loop spans 16 amino acids. CDR1 and CDR2 from the germline V gene are WNHNN and SYGVQD (reference sequence). V was pared by 0 bases and J by 1 base, with 3 bases of the junction left unmatched. The CDR3 coding sequence is TGCGCCAGCAGTGAGTCCGGGACAGGGCTCCAAGAGACCCAGTACTTC. Translated, it gives CASSESGTGLQETQYF.

This clonotype was recorded a few times. The V gene is TRBV7-2, the J gene TRBJ2-1, with a tentative D call TRBD1 (6 bases). The CDR3 is 18 residues long. Germline CDR1 is SGHTA and CDR2 is FQGNSA. Trimming stripped 0 bases from V and 0 bases from J, with 15 bases between. CDR3 nucleotide sequence: TGTGCCAGCAGCTTAGCCATTCGGACAGAGAGCTCCTACAATGAGCAGTTCTTC. Translated, it gives CASSLAIRTESSYNEQFF.

V is TRBV20-1 and J is TRBJ2-5; a possible D gene is TRBD2 (7 bases). V gave up 0 bases and J gave up 5 bases, with 16 bases separating them. Germline V gene sequence: CDR1 DFQATT, CDR2 SNEGSKA (reference sequence). CDR3 length: 15 residues. This CDR3 reads CSARDLAGATETQYF. DNA for the CDR3: TGCAGTGCTAGAGATCTGGCGGGGGCGACTGAGACCCAGTACTTC.

J is TRBJ1-1 and V is TRBV6-1; the D gene is possibly TRBD1 (5 bases). CDR1 is MNHNS, CDR2 SASEGT, per germline. The V end was cut by 6 bases, the J end by 3 bases, with 14 bases between. There are 14 residues in the CDR3. CDR3 sequence (DNA): TGTGCCAGCAGGCACACCCTGGGGGACACTGAAGCTTTCTTT. It yields the protein CASRHTLGDTEAFF.

CDR3 sequence: CASSPGAVANYGYTF. For the CDR3, the DNA is TGTGCCAGCAGCCCCGGGGCGGTAGCTAACTATGGCTACACCTTC. The chain carries TRBV7-2 and TRBJ1-2; the D gene is possibly TRBD1 (5 bases). From germline, CDR1 is SGHTA and CDR2 FQGNSA. Trimming took off 5 bases at V and 0 bases at J, with 13 bases between the two ends. This CDR3 has 15 residues.

This clonotype was detected only a few times. The chain joins TRBV28 to TRBJ2-5; TRBD1 agrees at 9 bases. Per germline, CDR1 MDHEN and CDR2 SYDVKM. The CDR3 consists of 14 residues. Trimming cost V 6 bases and J 6 bases; bases outside gene matches: 8. DNA for the CDR3: TGTGCCAGCAGGAAAACAGGGGGCGCGAAGACCCAGTACTTC. Its protein product is CASRKTGGAKTQYF.

This clonotype was found a few times. The chain employs TRBV6-5 and TRBJ2-5; 7 bases map to TRBD1. CDR1 MNHEY and CDR2 SVGAGI come from the germline V gene. After removal of 3 bases from V and 8 bases from J, the junction contained 6 bases not matched to a gene. CDR3 length: 13 residues. DNA for the CDR3: TGTGCCAGCAGTTATCGGGACAGAATAACCCAGTACTTC. The encoded protein is CASSYRDRITQYF.

The chain uses TRBV2 and TRBJ2-3; 11 nucleotides align to TRBD2. This CDR3 contains 15 residues. The J segment lost 8 bases and the V segment lost 6 bases, leaving 10 bases of the junction unmatched. CDR1 SNHLY and CDR2 FYNNEI come from the germline V gene. The CDR3 bases are TGTGCCAGCAGCGGGGGAGCTAGCGGGGGGACTACGCAGTATTTT. Protein: CASSGGASGGTTQYF. Based on the CDR3 plus reference TRBV2 and TRBJ2-3, the full variable domain is EPEVTQTPSHQVTQMGQEVILRCVPISNHLYFYWYRQILGQKVEFLVSFYNNEISEKSEIFDDQFSVERPDGSNFTLKIRSTKLEDSAMYFCASSGGASGGTTQYFGPGTRLTVL.

J is TRBJ2-7 and V is TRBV5-1, with D perhaps matching TRBD1 (5 bases). This CDR3 comprises 13 residues. Germline CDR1 SGHRS, CDR2 YFSETQ. Trimming stripped 0 bases from V and 5 bases from J, with 9 bases between. CDR3 in DNA: TGCGCCAGCAGCTTGGGGGGCCCCAACGAGCAGTACTTC. Translation: CASSLGGPNEQYF. Full variable domain (missing parts from reference TRBV5-1 and TRBJ2-7): KAGVTQTPRYLIKTRGQQVTLSCSPISGHRSVSWYQQTPGQGLQFLFEYFSETQRNKGNFPGRFSGRQFSNSRSEMNVSTLELGDSALYLCASSLGGPNEQYFGPGTRLTVT.

This clonotype occurred a few times. The chain recombines TRBV7-2 with TRBJ2-7; TRBD1 is a possible D gene (6 bases). This CDR3 comprises 15 residues. V dropped 1 base and J dropped 2 bases, with 12 bases sitting between them. The germline V gene has CDR1 SGHTA and CDR2 FQGNSA. In DNA form, the CDR3 reads TGTGCCAGCAGCTTAGGGTGGGGGCCCGCCTACGAGCAGTACTTC. Amino acids: CASSLGWGPAYEQYF.

A few counts support this clonotype. This chain joins TRBV7-3 and TRBJ1-2; D possibly corresponds to TRBD1 (5 bases). CDR1 SGHTA and CDR2 FQGTGA come from the germline V gene. Trimming left V 8 bases short and J 6 bases short, with 13 bases between. The CDR3 loop spans 12 amino acids. This CDR3 is CASGSGTDGYTF. CDR3 coding DNA: TGTGCCAGCGGTTCGGGGACCGATGGCTACACCTTC.

The chain employs TRBV28 and TRBJ2-1, with 10 bases fitting TRBD2. The CDR3 loop spans 15 amino acids. Germline CDR1 and CDR2: MDHEN and SYDVKM. V was pared by 8 bases and J by 10 bases, with 14 bases of the junction left unmatched. CDR3 residues: CASPPASGSVGEQFF. The CDR3 region has the DNA TGTGCCAGCCCCCCGGCTAGCGGGAGTGTGGGAGAGCAGTTCTTC.

This clonotype appeared a few times. The chain has TRBV7-2 and TRBJ2-5; 14 bases line up with TRBD2. With 4 bases clipped from V and 5 bases from J, the junction kept 3 bases outside the gene matches. This CDR3 contains 15 residues. Germline V gene data show CDR1 as SGHTA and CDR2 as FQGNSA. The CDR3 DNA sequence: TGTGCCAGCAGCTCGCGACTAGCGGGGGGGGAGACCCAGTACTTC. It encodes CASSSRLAGGETQYF. The variable domain in full, with the rest retrieved from reference TRBV7-2 and TRBJ2-5, is GAGVSQSPSNKVTEKGKDVELRCDPISGHTALYWYRQSLGQGLEFLIYFQGNSAPDKSGLPSDRFSAERTGGSVSTLTIQRTQQEDSAVYLCASSSRLAGGETQYFGPGTRLLVL.

This clonotype was observed a few times. The chain carries TRBV7-9 and TRBJ1-6, with D uncertain. This CDR3 comprises 14 residues. V gave up 3 bases and J gave up 10 bases, with 13 bases separating them. The germline CDR1 and CDR2 sequences are SEHNR and FQNEAQ (reference sequence). Here the CDR3 DNA reads TGTGCCAGCAGCTTCGATTCGCCGGGGTCACCCCTCCACTTT. Amino acid sequence: CASSFDSPGSPLHF.

The chain links TRBV7-2 to TRBJ2-7; D gene unclear. Germline V CDR1 and CDR2: SGHTA, FQGNSA. The V end lost 1 base, the J end lost 0 bases, and 13 bases lay between the germline ends. This CDR3 spans 16 amino acids. CDR3 protein: CASSLVPGGVSYEQYF. DNA of the CDR3: TGTGCCAGCAGCTTAGTGCCGGGTGGAGTCTCCTACGAGCAGTACTTC.

This chain joins TRBV28 and TRBJ2-2; D possibly corresponds to TRBD1 (5 bases). V was shortened by 6 bases and J by 7 bases, with 24 bases between the two germline ends. In germline, CDR1 is MDHEN, CDR2 SYDVKM. The CDR3 is 17 amino acids. In DNA form, the CDR3 reads TGTGCCAGCAGCCCGACAGTACTCCTTTCTTCCGGCGGGGAGCTGTTTTTT. This encodes CASSPTVLLSSGGELFF.

In this sample, this clonotype turned up many times. This chain joins TRBV2 and TRBJ2-1, with 9 bases lining up with TRBD2. Germline CDR1 is SNHLY and CDR2 is FYNNEI. With 7 bases clipped from V and 9 bases from J, the junction kept 10 bases outside the gene matches. This CDR3 comprises 14 residues. CDR3 amino acids: CASTSGLAMSEQFF. The CDR3, as DNA: TGTGCCAGCACATCCGGACTAGCGATGAGTGAGCAGTTCTTC.

There are many counts of this clonotype. V and J are TRBV20-1 and TRBJ2-4; D is possibly TRBD1 (6 bases). Germline values: CDR1 DFQATT, CDR2 SNEGSKA (reference sequence). V shed 0 bases and J shed 0 bases, with 9 bases lying between them. The CDR3 is 15 amino acids. The CDR3 DNA reads TGCAGTGCTAGAGAGGACAGTCTAGCCAAAAACATTCAGTACTTC. Residues: CSAREDSLAKNIQYF.

The genes are TRBV28 and TRBJ1-2, with D hard to call. Germline V CDR1 and CDR2: MDHEN, SYDVKM. CDR3 length: 15 amino acids. The V and J ends lost 3 bases and 4 bases respectively, with 15 bases between them. Here the CDR3 reads CASSFNPLRVYGYTF. CDR3 in DNA: TGTGCCAGCAGTTTTAACCCCCTGAGGGTCTATGGCTACACCTTC.